This T cell receptor (beta chain) appears in the sequencing data of a study of response to subunit inactivated influenza vaccine. Study findings and constraints: The authors offered the suggestion that each seasonal influenza vaccination recruits few new T cells.

TCRdb reanalysed the RT-PCR reads using MiXCR and keeps one entry per CDR3 protein. The repertoire includes more than 450,000 distinct CDR3 sequences, less than 8% of them detected once, and approximately 13% sits in the top ten. This clonotype was counted between two and nine times. Its target is not known. Unmatched junction bases numbered 7, after V lost 5 bases and J lost 2 bases. The CDR3 has 14 residues. Germline V CDR1 and CDR2: DFQATT, SNEGSKA (reference sequence). Sequencing used PBMCs from blood, obtained around 2 years after vaccination. The rearrangement joins TRBV20-1 to TRBJ2-3; 7 bases match TRBD1. The source of this sequence is a man aged 50-75 years who received an inactivated influenza vaccine. CDR3 in DNA: TGCAGTGCTGGCCGGGACAGCTACACAGATACGCAGTATTTT. It translates to CSAGRDSYTDTQYF.